This paragraph reports one TCR beta chain. Its antigen is not identified. This CDR3 is built from 14 residues. Germline CDR1 and CDR2: SGHTS and YDEGEE. The record originates from a study of CXCR3-negative and CXCR3-positive naive CD8 T cells. The study, taken as a whole, reports: CXCR3-positive naive cells had TRB CDR3s that were more hydrophobic than CXCR3-negative naive cells had.

Carrying UMI labels, the TRB cDNA libraries were prepared through 5' RACE. With the 5' RACE reads reprocessed, TCRdb shows one record per CDR3 protein and no DNA. In total, the table holds tens of thousands of distinct CDR3 sequences. This receptor was identified in a human donor in good health. Some clones in this sample may be carry-over from other donors' samples. The sequenced sample was naive CXCR3+ CD8+ T cells from blood. Subset: CD45RO-CCR7+CD27+CD95- naive CD8+ T cells expressing CXCR3 (TNR3+). The chain is built from TRBV5-8 and TRBJ2-3. The CDR3 is CASSRPPPTDTQYF.